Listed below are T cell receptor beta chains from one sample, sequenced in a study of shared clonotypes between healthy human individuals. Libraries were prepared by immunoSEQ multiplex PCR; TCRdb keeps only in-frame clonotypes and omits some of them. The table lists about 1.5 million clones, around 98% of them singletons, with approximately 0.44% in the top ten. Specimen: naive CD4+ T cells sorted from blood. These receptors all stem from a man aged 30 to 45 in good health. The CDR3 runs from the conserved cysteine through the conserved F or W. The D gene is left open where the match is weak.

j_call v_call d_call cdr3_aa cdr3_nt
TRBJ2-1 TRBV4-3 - CASSQDPRYNEQFF TGCGCCAGCAGCCAAGATCCTAGGTACAATGAGCAGTTCTTC
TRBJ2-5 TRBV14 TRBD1 CASSQSTGGVETQYF TGTGCCAGCAGCCAATCAACAGGGGGAGTAGAGACCCAGTACTTC
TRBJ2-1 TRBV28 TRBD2 CASSFPASGRDMSSYNEQFF TGTGCCAGCAGTTTCCCGGCTAGCGGGAGAGACATGAGCTCCTACAATGAGCAGTTCTTC
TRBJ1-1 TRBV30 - CAWGGRRDTEAFF TGTGCCTGGGGCGGGCGCCGGGACACTGAAGCTTTCTTT
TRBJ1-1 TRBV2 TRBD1 CASSELGQGNRDGKAFF TGTGCCAGCAGTGAACTGGGACAGGGTAATAGGGACGGGAAAGCTTTCTTT
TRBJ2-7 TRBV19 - CASPGANSSYEQYF TGTGCCAGTCCCGGGGCGAACAGCTCCTACGAGCAGTACTTC
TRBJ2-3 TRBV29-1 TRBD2 CSSGLAGETDTQYF TGCAGCTCCGGACTAGCGGGAGAAACAGATACGCAGTATTTT
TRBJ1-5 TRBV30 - CAWSRSWRSSNQPQHF TGTGCCTGGAGTAGATCCTGGCGGAGTAGCAATCAGCCCCAGCATTTT
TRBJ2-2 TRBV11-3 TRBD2 CASSLGPLLAGGTGELFF TGTGCCAGCAGCTTAGGCCCCCTCCTAGCGGGAGGCACCGGGGAGCTGTTTTTT
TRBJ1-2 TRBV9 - CASSVAYGGTGYGYTF TGTGCCAGCAGCGTAGCTTATGGGGGTACCGGCTATGGCTACACCTTC
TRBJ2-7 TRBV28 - CTSDRGSYEQYF TGTACCTCGGACCGGGGGAGCTACGAGCAGTACTTC
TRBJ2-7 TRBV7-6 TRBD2 CASSLVAGGYYEQYF TGTGCCAGCAGCTTAGTGGCGGGAGGGTACTACGAGCAGTACTTC
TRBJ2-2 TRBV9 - CASSVGSQNTGELFF TGTGCCAGCAGCGTAGGCAGCCAGAACACCGGGGAGCTGTTTTTT